Below, one TCR beta chain is given with its context. Many counts were recorded for this clonotype. This receptor's antigen is unknown. Base qualities are not at hand, and no much larger clone is one base apart. This specimen belongs to a study of glioma-infiltrating T cells (dated by TCRdb to 2015 to 2016). Some background on the complete study: TCR alpha- and beta-chain repertoires were sequenced from glioma tissue, non-neoplastic brain tissue and matched peripheral blood mononuclear cells. Three low-grade glioma patients, several primary glioblastoma patients, and three non-glioma patients who contributed non-neoplastic brain tissue made up the paired cohort. To measure how far tissue and blood T-cell populations diverged, each tissue-infiltrating repertoire was compared against the peripheral blood repertoire of the same patient.

Findings and caveats that apply to the study as a whole: The group comparisons were based on small numbers of patients: three non-neoplastic, three low-grade glioma and roughly eight glioblastoma patients. VJ-independent divergence between tissue and blood was lower than expected in non-neoplastic patients but higher than expected in all gliomas, particularly low-grade gliomas. Tissue and blood shared very few CDR3 sequences, a result attributed to high CDR3 diversity and limited sampling.

TCR alpha and beta CDR3 regions were amplified with the iRepertoire nested amplicon-rescue multiplex PCR (arm-PCR) platform from RNA. The input for one-step reverse transcription and amplification was roughly 100-450 ng of either tissue mRNA or PBMC total RNA. After bead purification, a secondary multiplex PCR added Illumina adapters, and libraries were gel-purified between 200 and 400 bp. Demultiplexing relied on internal 6-nucleotide barcodes carried by the libraries. Sequencing of the libraries was done on an Illumina MiSeq using 2x220 or 2x250 nucleotide paired-end reads. In the source study's methods: FLASH 1.2.11 was used to merge paired reads, and BWA-MEM then aligned the reads to the GRCh37 human genome before TRA and TRB reads were extracted. For V and J assignment, an IMGT-derived reference of cassette sequences and CDR3 motifs that included pseudogenes was used. Reads were translated in three frames, and productive CDR3s were defined as those with a C...FGXG motif and no stop codons. Clonotypes were defined as unique combinations of V-J cassette pair and CDR3 amino acid sequence. Filtering of reads was based on Hamming distance, with the threshold set by the sequence error rate of each sample in mapped regions. Clones were called with MiXCR by TCRdb after fastp trimmed the public reads at Q25, and only in-frame beta chains were retained. Under each unique CDR3 protein, matching rows form one entry showing the most common genes and DNA. TCRdb, not the authors, supplied the V and J calls. This sample is represented by about 130,000 distinct CDR3 sequences; 20% to 25% of them were singletons. The biggest ten clones account for 13% to 15% of the sample.

The CDR3 has 16 amino acids, counting the end cysteine and phenylalanine. Of the read, only the CDR3 DNA is kept; its 48 bases are in frame from base 1. V sheds 8 bases and J sheds 8 bases, leaving 27 bases between their ends. Looking up the germline V gene yields CDR1 MDHEN and CDR2 SYDVKM. Specimen: glioma tissue, nonneoplastic brain tissue, or PBMCs (not recorded which). Recombination linked TRBV28 to TRBJ1-2; TRBD1 is possibly the D segment (5 matching bases). The TCR originated in a human donor with low-grade glioma or glioblastoma, undergoing nonglioma brain surgery, or in good health (not recorded which). The CDR3 amino acid sequence is: CASHIGGLPGVEGYTF. The bases are TGTGCCAGCCACATTGGAGGCCTCCCGGGGGTGGAGGGCTACACCTTC.